This T cell receptor beta chain was sequenced in a study of cytomegalovirus exposure and HLA in healthy donors. Study conclusions and caveats: Overall, around 150 TCR beta chains were annotated as cytomegalovirus-associated.

The PCR made use of 60 Vbeta and 13 Jbeta primers. TCRdb keeps only in-frame clones here, not all; method: immunoSEQ multiplex PCR. The table for this sample gives 60,000 to 75,000 clones. The CDR3 totals 14 residues. Germline CDR1 and CDR2: SGHRS and YFSETQ. V was cut by 4 bases and J by 0 bases, with 11 bases left in between. Concerning this clone: The antigen is unknown.

The receptor was isolated from a female donor in good health and CMV-seropositive. The gene calls are TRBV5-1 and TRBJ2-7; weak D call: TRBD2 (6 bases). Sequencing was done on a sample of PBMCs. The CDR3: CASSPDGGSYEQYF. The CDR3 DNA is TGCGCCAGCAGCCCGGACGGGGGCTCCTACGAGCAGTACTTC. The whole variable domain, filled in from reference TRBV5-1 and TRBJ2-7, reads KAGVTQTPRYLIKTRGQQVTLSCSPISGHRSVSWYQQTPGQGLQFLFEYFSETQRNKGNFPGRFSGRQFSNSRSEMNVSTLELGDSALYLCASSPDGGSYEQYFGPGTRLTVT.